This is a list of T cell receptor beta chains from one sample in a study of blood T cell repertoires in COVID-19. Here immunoSEQ multiplex PCR was the method, and the copy in TCRdb shows in-frame clones only, minus some. The sample has about 290,000 clones, 75% to 90% seen once; the top ten hold 0.94%. The sample taken for sequencing was peripheral blood. These receptors originate from a woman aged 40 to 55 who had recovered from COVID-19. Both conserved end residues are part of each CDR3. Each record gives: V gene, D gene, CDR3 length, clone size, J gene, CDR3 DNA, CDR3 protein. The D gene is left open where the match is weak. Only some rows state a clone size, as once, few, many or a class for expanded clones.

v_gene: TRBV30
d_gene: TRBD2
len: 15
abundance: NA
j_gene: TRBJ2-1
CDR3nt: TGTGCCTGGAGTAATCGGGAGGGTCGTTACAATGAGCAGTTCTTC
CDR3aa: CAWSNREGRYNEQFF

v_gene: TRBV6-5
d_gene: NA
len: 14
abundance: once
j_gene: TRBJ1-5
CDR3nt: TGTGCCAGTGGGGGGGGTCCGGGCTCACAGCCCCAGCATTTT
CDR3aa: CASGGGPGSQPQHF

v_gene: TRBV2
d_gene: NA
len: 13
abundance: NA
j_gene: TRBJ2-1
CDR3nt: TGTGCCAGCACCGAGAGGCTTAACAATGAGCAGTTCTTC
CDR3aa: CASTERLNNEQFF

v_gene: TRBV6-5
d_gene: TRBD1
len: 14
abundance: NA
j_gene: TRBJ2-4
CDR3nt: TGTGCCAGCAGTTACCGGGACAGGGGTACTATTCAGTACTTC
CDR3aa: CASSYRDRGTIQYF

v_gene: TRBV11-1
d_gene: TRBD1
len: 12
abundance: NA
j_gene: TRBJ2-5
CDR3nt: TGTGCCAGCTCACAGGGGAAAGAGACCCAGTACTTC
CDR3aa: CASSQGKETQYF

v_gene: TRBV27
d_gene: NA
len: 18
abundance: NA
j_gene: TRBJ2-3
CDR3nt: TGTGCCAGCAGTTTAAGGGTGACAGACCCCCCGTACACAGATACGCAGTATTTT
CDR3aa: CASSLRVTDPPYTDTQYF

v_gene: TRBV24-1
d_gene: NA
len: 15
abundance: once
j_gene: TRBJ2-3
CDR3nt: TGTGCCACCAGTGGGGGGACACTTGATACAGATACGCAGTATTTT
CDR3aa: CATSGGTLDTDTQYF

v_gene: TRBV19
d_gene: TRBD1
len: 14
abundance: NA
j_gene: TRBJ2-7
CDR3nt: TGTGCCAGTAGTATTCGGGACAGCTCCTACGAGCAGTACTTC
CDR3aa: CASSIRDSSYEQYF

v_gene: TRBV6-1
d_gene: TRBD2
len: 17
abundance: NA
j_gene: TRBJ2-3
CDR3nt: TGTGCCAGCAGTGAAGCGGTTCTGACTAGCGGCACAGATACGCAGTATTTT
CDR3aa: CASSEAVLTSGTDTQYF

v_gene: TRBV27
d_gene: NA
len: 12
abundance: once
j_gene: TRBJ2-7
CDR3nt: TGTGCCAGCAGAAGAGTTTCGGGCGAGCAGTACTTC
CDR3aa: CASRRVSGEQYF

v_gene: TRBV18
d_gene: TRBD2
len: 17
abundance: NA
j_gene: TRBJ2-2
CDR3nt: TGTGCCAGCTCCACACTAGCGGGGCTCGCGAACACCGGGGAGCTGTTTTTT
CDR3aa: CASSTLAGLANTGELFF

v_gene: TRBV3-1/TRBV3-2
d_gene: TRBD2
len: 19
abundance: NA
j_gene: TRBJ2-7
CDR3nt: TGTGCCAGCAGCCAAGATCTGCTGGTACTAGCGGGAGGGCCCTACGAGCAGTACTTC
CDR3aa: CASSQDLLVLAGGPYEQYF

v_gene: TRBV30
d_gene: NA
len: 13
abundance: NA
j_gene: TRBJ2-7
CDR3nt: TGTGCCTGGAGTGTCCGACAGGCGGGCGAGCAGTACTTC
CDR3aa: CAWSVRQAGEQYF

v_gene: TRBV10-3
d_gene: NA
len: 15
abundance: NA
j_gene: TRBJ1-1
CDR3nt: TGTGCCATCCGCCCCTCCGGACAGCTGAACACTGAAGCTTTCTTT
CDR3aa: CAIRPSGQLNTEAFF

v_gene: TRBV6-6
d_gene: NA
len: 14
abundance: NA
j_gene: TRBJ2-7
CDR3nt: TGTGCCAGCAGTTACCGGGACTTCTCCTACGAGCAGTACTTC
CDR3aa: CASSYRDFSYEQYF

v_gene: TRBV2
d_gene: NA
len: 14
abundance: NA
j_gene: TRBJ1-1
CDR3nt: TGTGCCAGCAGTGACGGACACTGGAACACTGAAGCTTTCTTT
CDR3aa: CASSDGHWNTEAFF

v_gene: TRBV7-9
d_gene: TRBD1
len: 17
abundance: NA
j_gene: TRBJ2-1
CDR3nt: TGTGCCAGCAGCTTTGCCCCCACAGGGGGCGTCCCATATGAGCAGTTCTTC
CDR3aa: CASSFAPTGGVPYEQFF

v_gene: TRBV6-5
d_gene: TRBD1
len: 15
abundance: NA
j_gene: TRBJ2-3
CDR3nt: TGTGCCAGCAGGATTGGACAGGCTAGCACAGATACGCAGTATTTT
CDR3aa: CASRIGQASTDTQYF

v_gene: TRBV27
d_gene: TRBD1
len: 15
abundance: NA
j_gene: TRBJ1-4
CDR3nt: TGTGCCAGCAGTTCCCCGACAGGGCCGGAGGAAAAACTGTTTTTT
CDR3aa: CASSSPTGPEEKLFF

v_gene: TRBV4-1
d_gene: NA
len: 15
abundance: NA
j_gene: TRBJ2-7
CDR3nt: TGCGCCAGCAGCCAAGAAGGGCCCAGTCAGGGCGAGCAGTACTTC
CDR3aa: CASSQEGPSQGEQYF

v_gene: TRBV30
d_gene: TRBD2
len: 14
abundance: NA
j_gene: TRBJ2-6
CDR3nt: TGTGCCTCCCGACCTCCAGCGGGAGTTCGTGTCCTGACTTTC
CDR3aa: CASRPPAGVRVLTF

v_gene: TRBV6-5
d_gene: TRBD2
len: 15
abundance: NA
j_gene: TRBJ2-7
CDR3nt: TGTGCCAGCAGTTACTCCCCTAGCGGGACCTACGAGCAGTACTTC
CDR3aa: CASSYSPSGTYEQYF

v_gene: TRBV27
d_gene: TRBD2
len: 16
abundance: NA
j_gene: TRBJ2-1
CDR3nt: TGTGCCAGCAGTTCCCTGACTAGCGGGAGAGGTAGTGAGCAGTTCTTC
CDR3aa: CASSSLTSGRGSEQFF

v_gene: TRBV24-1
d_gene: NA
len: 14
abundance: NA
j_gene: TRBJ1-1
CDR3nt: TGTGCCACCAGTGATGCCGGACAGCCCCCGAAGGCTTTCTTT
CDR3aa: CATSDAGQPPKAFF

v_gene: TRBV24-1
d_gene: TRBD1
len: 15
abundance: NA
j_gene: TRBJ1-1
CDR3nt: TGTGCCACCAGTGAAGGACAGGGGTACGGCACTGAAGCTTTCTTT
CDR3aa: CATSEGQGYGTEAFF

v_gene: TRBV13
d_gene: TRBD2
len: 16
abundance: NA
j_gene: TRBJ2-3
CDR3nt: TGTGCCAGCAGCGCGAGGACTAGCGGGACGTCAGATACGCAGTATTTT
CDR3aa: CASSARTSGTSDTQYF

v_gene: TRBV9
d_gene: TRBD1
len: 15
abundance: NA
j_gene: TRBJ1-6
CDR3nt: TGTGCCAGCAGCGGAGAGGGGGCGGCGAATTCACCCCTCCACTTT
CDR3aa: CASSGEGAANSPLHF

v_gene: TRBV7-8
d_gene: TRBD2
len: 18
abundance: NA
j_gene: TRBJ2-7
CDR3nt: TGTGCCAGCAGCCGCGGACTAGCGGTTAGCGGGGACTCCTACGAGCAGTACTTC
CDR3aa: CASSRGLAVSGDSYEQYF

v_gene: TRBV13
d_gene: TRBD1
len: 13
abundance: NA
j_gene: TRBJ1-2
CDR3nt: TGTGCCAGCAGCCCTCAGGGGGCCGATGGCTACACCTTC
CDR3aa: CASSPQGADGYTF

v_gene: TRBV3-1/TRBV3-2
d_gene: TRBD2
len: 16
abundance: NA
j_gene: TRBJ2-3
CDR3nt: TGTGCCAGCAGCCACCTCCCGGGACTAAGCACAGATACGCAGTATTTT
CDR3aa: CASSHLPGLSTDTQYF

v_gene: TRBV5-1
d_gene: TRBD1
len: 15
abundance: NA
j_gene: TRBJ2-7
CDR3nt: TGCGCCAGCAGCAGGACAGGGGGCACAGCCGACGAGCAGTACTTC
CDR3aa: CASSRTGGTADEQYF

v_gene: TRBV5-6
d_gene: TRBD1
len: 13
abundance: few
j_gene: TRBJ2-7
CDR3nt: TGTGCCAGCAGCTTGGGACAGGGTGGGGAGCAGTACTTC
CDR3aa: CASSLGQGGEQYF

v_gene: TRBV12-5
d_gene: NA
len: 13
abundance: NA
j_gene: TRBJ2-7
CDR3nt: TGTGCTAGTGGTTTGGCACAGCCGGACGAGCAGTACTTC
CDR3aa: CASGLAQPDEQYF

v_gene: TRBV7-9
d_gene: NA
len: 15
abundance: NA
j_gene: TRBJ2-2
CDR3nt: TGTGCCAGCAGCTCGAGAGGGATCGGCACCGGGGAGCTGTTTTTT
CDR3aa: CASSSRGIGTGELFF

v_gene: TRBV19
d_gene: TRBD2
len: 16
abundance: NA
j_gene: TRBJ2-1
CDR3nt: TGTGCCAGTAGACCAGGGACTAGCGGGGCCAACAATGAGCAGTTCTTC
CDR3aa: CASRPGTSGANNEQFF

v_gene: TRBV30
d_gene: TRBD1
len: 15
abundance: NA
j_gene: TRBJ1-2
CDR3nt: TGTGCCTGGAGAGCCATCAGGGGGACAGGGGGCGGCTACACCTTC
CDR3aa: CAWRAIRGTGGGYTF

v_gene: TRBV24-1
d_gene: TRBD1
len: 18
abundance: NA
j_gene: TRBJ2-2
CDR3nt: TGTGCCACCAGTGACCCGACAGGGGTCTGGTCGGCCACCGGGGAGCTGTTTTTT
CDR3aa: CATSDPTGVWSATGELFF

v_gene: TRBV27
d_gene: NA
len: 14
abundance: NA
j_gene: TRBJ1-5
CDR3nt: TGTGCCAGCAGTTTTCGTCCTAGCAATCAGCCCCAGCATTTT
CDR3aa: CASSFRPSNQPQHF

v_gene: TRBV11-2
d_gene: TRBD1
len: 15
abundance: NA
j_gene: TRBJ2-1
CDR3nt: TGTGCCAGCAGCTTACCGCGGACAGGGACGGGGGAGCAGTTCTTC
CDR3aa: CASSLPRTGTGEQFF

v_gene: TRBV9
d_gene: NA
len: 15
abundance: NA
j_gene: TRBJ2-3
CDR3nt: TGTGCCAGCAGCGTCAGCGGCCCTAGCACAGATACGCAGTATTTT
CDR3aa: CASSVSGPSTDTQYF

v_gene: TRBV19
d_gene: NA
len: 16
abundance: NA
j_gene: TRBJ1-5
CDR3nt: TGTGCCAGTAGTATAGAGGGCGGGGCTAGCAATCAGCCCCAGCATTTT
CDR3aa: CASSIEGGASNQPQHF

v_gene: TRBV5-5
d_gene: NA
len: 15
abundance: NA
j_gene: TRBJ2-7
CDR3nt: TGTGCCAGCAGCTCGGACAGAACGCCTATGGGCGAGCAGTACTTC
CDR3aa: CASSSDRTPMGEQYF

v_gene: TRBV9
d_gene: NA
len: 15
abundance: NA
j_gene: TRBJ2-2
CDR3nt: TGTGCCAGCAGCGTAGGTCTAGCGAACACCGGGGAGCTGTTTTTT
CDR3aa: CASSVGLANTGELFF

v_gene: TRBV4-1
d_gene: NA
len: 17
abundance: NA
j_gene: TRBJ2-2
CDR3nt: TGCGCCAGCAGCCAACGACAGCTTATCGCGAACACCGGGGAGCTGTTTTTT
CDR3aa: CASSQRQLIANTGELFF

v_gene: TRBV28
d_gene: TRBD1
len: 15
abundance: NA
j_gene: TRBJ1-1
CDR3nt: TGTGCCAGCAGTCCGCCGGGACAGCCGAACACTGAAGCTTTCTTT
CDR3aa: CASSPPGQPNTEAFF

v_gene: TRBV7-9
d_gene: TRBD1
len: 16
abundance: NA
j_gene: TRBJ1-6
CDR3nt: TGTGCCAGCAGCTTCGTACAGGGGATGGGGAATTCACCCCTCCACTTT
CDR3aa: CASSFVQGMGNSPLHF

v_gene: TRBV21-1
d_gene: NA
len: 14
abundance: NA
j_gene: TRBJ2-7
CDR3nt: TGTGCCAGCAGCGTGAGGGGAGGGTCCTACGAGCAGTACTTC
CDR3aa: CASSVRGGSYEQYF

v_gene: TRBV28
d_gene: NA
len: 14
abundance: NA
j_gene: TRBJ1-3
CDR3nt: TGTGCCAGCAGCGACAGCGGGTCTGGAAACACCATATATTTT
CDR3aa: CASSDSGSGNTIYF

v_gene: TRBV21-1
d_gene: NA
len: 17
abundance: NA
j_gene: TRBJ2-2
CDR3nt: TGTGCCAGCAGCAAAGAAAGTCGACTTTATGGGTCCGGGGAGCTGTTTTTT
CDR3aa: CASSKESRLYGSGELFF

v_gene: TRBV29-1
d_gene: TRBD1
len: 14
abundance: NA
j_gene: TRBJ2-2
CDR3nt: TGCAGCGTTGCGGGGACAGGGAACACCGGGGAGCTGTTTTTT
CDR3aa: CSVAGTGNTGELFF